This T cell receptor (beta chain) was sequenced for a study of blood T cell repertoires in COVID-19. Background on the study: From the United States, Italy and Spain came samples of acute and convalescent COVID-19. T cells, B-cell-depleted T cells, or PBMCs supplied cDNA or gDNA.

CDR1 GTSNPN and CDR2 SVGIG come from the germline V gene (reference sequence). The V gene lost 3 bases and the J gene lost 11 bases, with 17 bases spanning the gap. This CDR3 is 13 amino acids long. Authors' analysis steps: Cell counts per sample came from amplifying reference gene primers. Profiling relied on immunoSEQ multiplex PCR, and the TCRdb table lists in-frame clones only, not all of them. That table supplies the V and J calls and clone size; D and trimming were determined from the DNA. Seen here are about 240,000 clones, about four fifths observed once, and the top ten hold 9.6%. The chain joins TRBV30 to TRBJ1-5; the D gene is possibly TRBD1 (5 bases). The sequenced material came from peripheral blood. This clonotype was sampled from a woman of 80 years or more with acute or convalescent COVID-19. CDR3 residues: CAWSSGRGGTQHF. The DNA for the CDR3 is TGTGCCTGGAGCTCTGGGCGGGGGGGAACCCAGCATTTT.